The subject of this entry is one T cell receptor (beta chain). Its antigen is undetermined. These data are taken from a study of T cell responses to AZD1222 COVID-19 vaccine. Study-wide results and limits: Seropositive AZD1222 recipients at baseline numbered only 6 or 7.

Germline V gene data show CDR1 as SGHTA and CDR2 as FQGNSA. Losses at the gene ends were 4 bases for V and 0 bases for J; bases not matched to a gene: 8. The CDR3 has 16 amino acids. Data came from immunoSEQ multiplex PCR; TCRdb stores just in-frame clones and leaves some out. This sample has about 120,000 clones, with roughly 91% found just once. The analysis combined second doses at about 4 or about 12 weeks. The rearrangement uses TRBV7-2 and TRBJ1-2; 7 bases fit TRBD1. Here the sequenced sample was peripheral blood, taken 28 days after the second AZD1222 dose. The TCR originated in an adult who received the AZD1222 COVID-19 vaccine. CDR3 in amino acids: CASSYGQADTNYGYTF. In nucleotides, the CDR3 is TGTGCCAGCAGCTACGGACAGGCTGATACTAACTATGGCTACACCTTC.